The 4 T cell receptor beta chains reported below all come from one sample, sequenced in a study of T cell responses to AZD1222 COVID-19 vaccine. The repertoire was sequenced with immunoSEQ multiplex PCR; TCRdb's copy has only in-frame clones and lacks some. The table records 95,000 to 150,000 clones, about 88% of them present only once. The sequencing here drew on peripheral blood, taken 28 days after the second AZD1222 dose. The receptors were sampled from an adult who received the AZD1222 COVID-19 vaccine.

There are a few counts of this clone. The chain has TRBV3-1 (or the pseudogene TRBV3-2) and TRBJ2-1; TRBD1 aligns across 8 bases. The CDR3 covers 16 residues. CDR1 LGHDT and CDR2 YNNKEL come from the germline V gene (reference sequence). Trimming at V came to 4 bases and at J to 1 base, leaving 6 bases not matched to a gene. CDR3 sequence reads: CASSPSNRGSYNEQFF. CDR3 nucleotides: TGTGCCAGCAGCCCATCCAACAGGGGGTCCTACAATGAGCAGTTCTTC.

Here the CDR3 reads CASSVGPDGSYEQYF. CDR3 nucleotide sequence: TGTGCCAGCAGCGTAGGCCCGGACGGATCCTACGAGCAGTACTTC. This chain uses TRBV9 with TRBJ2-7, with D uncertain. V was trimmed by 0 bases and J by 1 base, leaving 11 bases between them. The V gene's germline CDR1 is SGDLS and CDR2 YYNGEE. The CDR3 is made up of 15 amino acids. The full variable domain, in which reference TRBV9 and TRBJ2-7 provide the parts outside the CDR3, is DSGVTQTPKHLITATGQRVTLRCSPRSGDLSVYWYQQSLDQGLQFLIQYYNGEERAKGNILERFSAQQFPDLHSELNLSSLELGDSALYFCASSVGPDGSYEQYFGPGTRLTVT.

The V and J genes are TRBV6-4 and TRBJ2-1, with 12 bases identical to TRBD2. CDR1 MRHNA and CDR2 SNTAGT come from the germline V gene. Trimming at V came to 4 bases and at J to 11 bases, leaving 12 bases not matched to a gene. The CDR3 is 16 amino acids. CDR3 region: CASSVTSGGITMKQFF. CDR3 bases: TGTGCCAGCAGTGTCACTAGCGGGGGGATTACAATGAAGCAGTTCTTC.

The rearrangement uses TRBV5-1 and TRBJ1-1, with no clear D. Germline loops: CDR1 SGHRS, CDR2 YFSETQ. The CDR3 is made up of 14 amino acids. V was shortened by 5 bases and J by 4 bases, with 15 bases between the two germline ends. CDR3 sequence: CASSREQVSTEAFF. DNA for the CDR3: TGCGCCAGCAGTAGGGAGCAAGTGAGCACTGAAGCTTTCTTT.